The T cell receptor beta chain under discussion was sequenced for a study of blood T cell repertoires in COVID-19. Study summary: Samples representing acute and convalescent COVID-19 were sourced from the United States, Italy and Spain. T cells, B-cell-depleted T cells, or PBMCs provided the cDNA or gDNA that served as material.

Germline V lookup: CDR1 KGHDR, CDR2 SFDVKD. V lost 4 bases to trimming and J lost 0 bases; unmatched junction nucleotides: 13. This CDR3 spans 20 amino acids. Per the original data handling: Reference gene primer amplification in the assay estimated nucleated cell counts. Clones were read by immunoSEQ multiplex PCR, and TCRdb kept only the in-frame ones, dropping some. Clone size and the V and J calls come from that table; the DNA yielded D and trimming. The sample yields about 200,000 clones, over 60% seen once. The sequencing input was peripheral blood. The sequence came from a woman in her sixties or seventies with acute or convalescent COVID-19. V is TRBV24-1 and J is TRBJ2-1; 11 positions agree with TRBD2. The CDR3 reads CATSDIRGLAVSSSYNEQFF. The CDR3 DNA reads as TGTGCCACCAGTGACATCCGGGGACTAGCGGTTTCAAGCTCCTACAATGAGCAGTTCTTC.